Listed here are 7 T cell receptor beta chains from one sample, sequenced in a study of T cells after yellow fever vaccination. Each CDR3 protein gets one entry after TCRdb re-called the 5' RACE reads with MiXCR. Of 250,000 to 400,000 distinct CDR3 sequences listed, approximately 4% are singletons. Sequencing used PBMCs, obtained 5 days after the yellow fever booster vaccination. The receptors originated from a man between 18 and 29 years old who received the YFV17D yellow fever vaccine.

This clonotype appeared a few times. The chain couples TRBV5-7 to TRBJ1-1; tentative D call: TRBD1 (5 bases). TRBV5-7 qualifies as an ORF whose function is uncertain. Trimming shortened V by 3 bases and J by 0 bases, and 18 bases separated the two germline ends. This CDR3 contains 17 residues. The CDR3 region is CASSSEMTANMNTEAFF. The CDR3 DNA reads as TGTGCCAGCAGCTCCGAGATGACAGCTAATATGAACACTGAAGCTTTCTTT.

This clonotype occurred many times. The genes are TRBV5-1 and TRBJ2-7; TRBD1 aligns across 8 bases. V was clipped by 3 bases and J by 3 bases; unmatched bases: 2. The CDR3 spans 13 residues. Germline loops: CDR1 SGHRS, CDR2 YFSETQ. As DNA, the CDR3 is TGCGCCAGCAGCTCTGGGACAGGCTACGAGCAGTACGTC. It specifies CASSSGTGYEQYV.

This clonotype has ten or more counts. The chain joins TRBV27 to TRBJ1-2; 8 bases fit TRBD1. The V gene end was trimmed by 6 bases and the J gene end by 6 bases; junction bases not matched to a gene: 6. The CDR3 sequence is 13 residues long. Germline V gives CDR1 MNHEY, CDR2 SMNVEV (reference sequence). In DNA form, the CDR3 reads TGTGCCAGCAGGCGGACAGGGAGGGATGGCTACACCTTC. Its translation is CASRRTGRDGYTF.

The rearrangement links TRBV7-2 to TRBJ2-3; D may correspond to TRBD1 or TRBD2 (7 bases each). The DNA end is more similar to TRBJ2-5, so the J call may be wrong. This CDR3 region has 16 residues. Germline loops: CDR1 SGHTA, CDR2 FQGNSA. CDR3 sequence: CASSLAARGGQETQYF. As DNA, the CDR3 is TGTGCCAGCAGCTTAGCTGCCAGGGGGGGCCAAGAGACCCAGTACTTC.

Many counts were recorded for this clonotype. The gene calls are TRBV20-1 and TRBJ2-7; a possible D gene is TRBD1 (6 bases). V was trimmed by 3 bases and J by 4 bases, leaving 31 bases between them. CDR3 size: 19 residues. CDR1 and CDR2 from the germline V gene are DFQATT and SNEGSKA (reference sequence). This chain's CDR3 is CSASAPRGQGTTVGYEQYF. The CDR3 DNA reads as TGCAGTGCTAGCGCCCCGAGAGGGCAGGGGACGACGGTTGGGTACGAGCAGTACTTC.

The chain is built from TRBV19 and TRBJ1-1; 10 bases are a match to TRBD1. Germline-derived CDR1 and CDR2 are LNHDA and SQIVND (reference sequence). The ends lost 8 bases at V and 4 bases at J; junction bases unmatched: 7. The CDR3 sequence is 14 residues long. The CDR3 region has the DNA TGTGCCAGTGACCCGACAGGGGGCCCCACTGAAGCTTTCTTT. Protein sequence: CASDPTGGPTEAFF.

This sequence joins TRBV21-1 and TRBJ1-5; TRBD1, as called in the table, went unchecked against the DNA. TRBV21-1 constitutes a pseudogene. The CDR3 totals 13 residues. CDR3 residues: CARIAGAAQPQHF. CDR3 bases: TGTGCCAGGATCGCAGGGGCGGCTCAGCCCCAGCATTTT.